The 24 T cell receptor beta chains reported below all come from one sample, sequenced in a study of shared clonotypes between healthy human individuals. Sequenced by immunoSEQ multiplex PCR; TCRdb stores in-frame clones only, minus some. Here the sample spans some 1 million clones, about 70% being singletons. Sequenced input: memory CD4+ T cells sorted from blood. Subset noted: CD45RA-negative fraction. Every receptor here comes from a man between 18 and 29 years old in good health.

This clone has a handful of counts. The genes are TRBV11-3 and TRBJ1-5; weak D call: TRBD1 (5 bases). The V gene's germline CDR1 is SGHNT and CDR2 YENEEA. CDR3 size: 15 residues. V lost 3 bases, J lost 3 bases, and 12 bases lay in between. The CDR3 loop is CASSFWGPPNQPQHF. DNA of the CDR3: TGTGCCAGCAGCTTTTGGGGCCCCCCCAATCAGCCCCAGCATTTT. The entire variable domain, with the rest obtained from reference TRBV11-3 and TRBJ1-5, is as follows: EAGVVQSPRYKIIEKKQPVAFWCNPISGHNTLYWYLQNLGQGPELLIRYENEEAVDDSQLPKDRFSAERLKGVDSTLKIQPAELGDSAVYLCASSFWGPPNQPQHFGDGTRLSIL.

The DNA of the CDR3 is TGTGCCAGCAGCTCGGGACAGAGCTATGAGCAGTTCTTC. Translating gives CASSSGQSYEQFF. The rearrangement uses TRBV7-9 and TRBJ2-1; the match to TRBD1 covers 7 bases. The CDR3 spans 13 residues. The trim removed 4 bases at V and 8 bases at J, leaving 5 bases unmatched. Germline V gene data show CDR1 as SEHNR and CDR2 as FQNEAQ (reference sequence).

The chain couples TRBV6-6 to TRBJ1-2; 9 nucleotides agree with TRBD1. J gave up 8 bases and V 5 bases, and 6 bases lay outside the gene matches. This CDR3 is 13 amino acids long. The germline V gene has CDR1 MNHNY and CDR2 SVGAGI (reference sequence). CDR3: CASSGTGYGGYTF. The CDR3 DNA reads TGTGCCAGCAGTGGGACAGGGTACGGGGGCTACACCTTC.

This clone was counted many times. CDR3 nucleotides: TGTGCCTGGAGTTACGAGGGGGCCCGACAATTTCAAGAGACCCAGTACTTC. Protein: CAWSYEGARQFQETQYF. This chain uses TRBV30 with TRBJ2-5; 7 bases are a match to TRBD1. Germline V gene sequence: CDR1 GTSNPN, CDR2 SVGIG (reference sequence). After removal of 2 bases from V and 2 bases from J, the junction contained 14 bases not matched to a gene. The CDR3 is 17 amino acids.

About this clone itself: The same CDR3 is also encoded by other DNA sequences in this sample. The chain is built from TRBV7-2 and TRBJ1-5; 7 bases match TRBD1. The germline CDR1 and CDR2 sequences are SGHTA and FQGNSA. V lost 1 base, J lost 3 bases, and 3 bases stayed unmatched. The CDR3 length is 15 residues. This CDR3 is CASSLGQGNNQPQHF. CDR3 bases: TGTGCCAGCAGCTTAGGACAGGGAAACAATCAGCCCCAGCATTTT.

The CDR3 region has the DNA TGCGCCAGCAGCTCCTCTGTAGCGGGGGGAGGAGAGACCCAGTACTTC. It yields the protein CASSSSVAGGGETQYF. This chain joins TRBV5-1 and TRBJ2-5, with 10 bases aligning to TRBD2. CDR1 SGHRS and CDR2 YFSETQ come from the germline V gene. After removal of 3 bases from V and 4 bases from J, the junction contained 9 bases not matched to a gene. The CDR3 spans 16 residues.

The chain has TRBV28 and TRBJ1-2; maybe TRBD1 (6 bases). Per germline, CDR1 MDHEN and CDR2 SYDVKM. The CDR3 contains 14 residues. The V end was cut by 6 bases, the J end by 5 bases, with 16 bases between. In nucleotides, the CDR3 is TGTGCCAGCAGGTCACCACAGGGAGGATATGGCTACACCTTC. It encodes CASRSPQGGYGYTF.

The V gene is TRBV5-1, the J gene TRBJ1-5, with 8 bases aligning to TRBD1. The CDR3 consists of 14 residues. Germline trimming cut 3 bases from V and 7 bases from J; bases unmatched to any gene: 6. The germline gives CDR1 SGHRS, CDR2 YFSETQ. The CDR3 DNA reads as TGCGCCAGCAGCTCAACAGGGGGTGAACAGCCCCAGCATTTT. It yields the protein CASSSTGGEQPQHF.

This chain links TRBV5-1 with TRBJ2-7, with no clear D. CDR3 length: 13 amino acids. Trimming pared 6 bases from V and 3 bases from J, leaving 13 bases between. Germline V lookup: CDR1 SGHRS, CDR2 YFSETQ. CDR3 sequence reads: CASTNPLLYEQYF. The CDR3 bases are TGCGCCAGCACGAACCCGCTCCTCTACGAGCAGTACTTC.

This sequence joins TRBV25-1 and TRBJ1-2; 7 nucleotides match TRBD1. This CDR3 comprises 17 residues. Germline V gene sequence: CDR1 MGHDK, CDR2 SYGVNS. With 3 bases clipped from V and 0 bases from J, the junction kept 10 bases outside the gene matches. As DNA, the CDR3 is TGTGCCAGCAGTGAGGCCCCCGGACAGGAACCTAACTATGGCTACACCTTC. Protein: CASSEAPGQEPNYGYTF.

J is TRBJ2-3 and V is TRBV2, with D hard to call. The CDR3 length is 12 residues. V was clipped by 8 bases and J by 1 base, with 7 bases between them. Looked up from germline, CDR1 is SNHLY and CDR2 is FYNNEI. The CDR3 coding sequence is TGTGCCAGCGGTACAGGCACAGATACGCAGTATTTT. Translated: CASGTGTDTQYF.

In DNA, the CDR3 is TGTGCCAGCAGCCGTGGTTCGTACAATCAGCCCCAGCATTTT. Encoded protein: CASSRGSYNQPQHF. J is TRBJ1-5 and V is TRBV6-6; D is undetermined. Germline V gene lookup returns CDR1 MNHNY and CDR2 SVGAGI (reference sequence). This CDR3 has 14 amino acids. Trimming removed 6 bases from V and 3 bases from J, with 12 bases in between.

This chain uses TRBV15 with TRBJ2-5, with a weak D call TRBD1 (5 bases). The CDR3 runs to 14 residues. The germline V and J ends were trimmed by 0 bases and 4 bases, with 9 bases remaining between them. Per the germline V gene, CDR1 is LNHNV and CDR2 is YYDKDF (reference sequence). CDR3 DNA: TGTGCCACCAGCAGAGAGCAGGGTCGAGAGACCCAGTACTTC. Its translation is CATSREQGRETQYF.

The J gene is TRBJ2-5, the V gene TRBV25-1; D is possibly TRBD2 (6 bases). This CDR3 contains 13 residues. Trimming shortened V by 4 bases and J by 4 bases, and 10 bases separated the two germline ends. CDR1 MGHDK and CDR2 SYGVNS come from the germline V gene. CDR3 sequence reads: CASSGGVPETQYF. CDR3 nucleotides: TGTGCCAGCAGTGGGGGGGTCCCAGAGACCCAGTACTTC.

The V gene is TRBV11-2, the J gene TRBJ2-7, with TRBD1 as a possible D gene (7 bases). Germline V gives CDR1 SGHAT, CDR2 FQNNGV. This CDR3 has 15 amino acids. V was pared by 6 bases and J by 5 bases, with 20 bases between. The CDR3 region is CASSLKTGEVNEQYF. Written as DNA, the CDR3 is TGTGCCAGCAGTCTAAAAACAGGGGAGGTTAACGAGCAGTACTTC.

This clone was seen repeatedly, ten times or more. This sequence joins TRBV12-2 and TRBJ2-7. TRBV12-2 is noted as a pseudogene. The CDR3 sequence is 14 residues long. In nucleotides, the CDR3 is TGTGCAAGTCGCTTAGCGGGTGGTGGTGGCGAGCAGTACTTC. Its protein is CASRLAGGGGEQYF.

The chain is built from TRBV6-1 and TRBJ1-6; D is unclear. The CDR3 totals 13 residues. Trimming pared 3 bases from V and 6 bases from J, leaving 6 bases between. The germline V gene encodes CDR1 MNHNS and CDR2 SASEGT. CDR3: CASSDSFNSPLHF. CDR3 nucleotide sequence: TGTGCCAGCAGTGACAGCTTTAATTCACCCCTCCACTTT.

The chain recombines TRBV18 with TRBJ2-7, with 11 bases aligning to TRBD2. The CDR3 extends over 14 amino acids. J gave up 4 bases and V 5 bases, and 4 bases lay outside the gene matches. Looked up from germline, CDR1 is KGHSH and CDR2 is LQKENI. Here the CDR3 DNA reads TGTGCCAGCTCAAGTCTAGCGGGAGGATACGAGCAGTACTTC. Protein sequence: CASSSLAGGYEQYF.

J is TRBJ2-3 and V is TRBV7-9; unclear D gene. This CDR3 contains 16 residues. Germline V gene data show CDR1 as SEHNR and CDR2 as FQNEAQ (reference sequence). Trimming removed 1 base from V and 0 bases from J, with 11 bases in between. Here the CDR3 reads CASSLEGTTSTDTQYF. The DNA of the CDR3 is TGTGCCAGCAGCTTAGAGGGAACCACTAGCACAGATACGCAGTATTTT.

The chain couples TRBV27 to TRBJ2-1; a weak D match, TRBD2 (6 bases). This CDR3 region has 14 residues. Trimming took off 4 bases at V and 5 bases at J, with 12 bases between the two ends. Germline CDR1 MNHEY, CDR2 SMNVEV (reference sequence). The CDR3 region is CASSSRSGNNEQFF. The DNA for the CDR3 is TGTGCCAGCAGTTCCCGTAGCGGAAACAATGAGCAGTTCTTC.

This clone was seen a single time. V and J are TRBV5-4 and TRBJ1-5; D might be TRBD1 (5 bases). Germline V gene sequence: CDR1 SGHNT, CDR2 YYREEE (reference sequence). Trimming pared 0 bases from V and 1 base from J, leaving 5 bases between. This CDR3 has 14 amino acids. As DNA, the CDR3 is TGTGCCAGCAGCTTGGGACAGAGCAATCAGCCCCAGCATTTT. As protein: CASSLGQSNQPQHF.

The J gene is TRBJ1-2, the V gene TRBV2; 9 bases fit TRBD1. With 5 bases clipped from V and 6 bases from J, the junction kept 7 bases outside the gene matches. Germline CDR1 is SNHLY and CDR2 is FYNNEI. This CDR3 is built from 14 residues. CDR3 loop: CASSTGTGRNGYTF. DNA for the CDR3: TGTGCCAGCAGTACCGGGACAGGGAGGAATGGCTACACCTTC.

The chain recombines TRBV7-2 with TRBJ1-1; D call uncertain. V shed 0 bases and J shed 7 bases, with 21 bases lying between them. Germline values: CDR1 SGHTA, CDR2 FQGNSA. CDR3 length equals 17 residues. CDR3 nucleotide sequence: TGTGCCAGCAGCTTAGCGGTACAGACCCCTAGGAGTGGTGAAGCTTTCTTT. The encoded protein is CASSLAVQTPRSGEAFF.

The chain combines TRBV30 with TRBJ1-1; D perhaps matches TRBD1 (5 bases). There are 16 residues in the CDR3. Looked up from germline, CDR1 is GTSNPN and CDR2 is SVGIG (reference sequence). Trimming left V 2 bases short and J 0 bases short, with 16 bases between. CDR3 sequence reads: CAWSTRQRPMNTEAFF. The CDR3 nucleotides are TGTGCCTGGAGTACAAGACAGAGACCCATGAACACTGAAGCTTTCTTT.